A selection of T cell receptor beta chains follows, all from one sample in a study of high-grade serous ovarian cancer treatment subgroups. Some clones are missing from TCRdb's copy, which holds only in-frame ones; the method was immunoSEQ multiplex PCR. The sample yields thousands of clones, about 75% seen once. Sequencing was performed on tumor tissue. These TCRs come from a human donor with high-grade serous ovarian cancer. CDR3s include the opening cysteine and the closing phenylalanine or tryptophan. Fields, in order: V gene, clone size, D gene, J gene, CDR3 DNA, CDR3 protein. D genes are given only for firm matches. Rows give clone size only sometimes, using once, few, many, or a class for an expanded clone.

TRBV29-1	-	TRBD2	TRBJ2-7	TGCAGCGCCCGAGCGGGGGGGCCTTACGAGCAGTACTTC	CSARAGGPYEQYF
TRBV7-8	once	-	TRBJ2-5	TGTGCCAGCAGCCAAAGAGTGGGCAGGTCGGAGACCCAGTACTTC	CASSQRVGRSETQYF
TRBV4-3	-	-	TRBJ1-5	TGCGCCAGCAGCTCGGGGGGGTCGCGCAATCAGCCCCAGCATTTT	CASSSGGSRNQPQHF
TRBV19	-	TRBD1	TRBJ1-6	TGTGCCAGTAGTATTGGGACAGGGGTTTTGGCGAGATCACCCCTCCACTTT	CASSIGTGVLARSPLHF
TRBV27	few	TRBD2	TRBJ2-7	TGTGCCAGCAGCTCATATGGAGCGGGGAGCCACGAGCAGTACTTC	CASSSYGAGSHEQYF
TRBV10-3	few	TRBD1	TRBJ1-2	TGTGCCATCAGTGACGGTGCAGGGGGTAACTATGGCTACACCTTC	CAISDGAGGNYGYTF
TRBV9	-	TRBD1	TRBJ1-6	TGTGCCAGCAGCCGACAGGGTAACAATTCACCCCTCCACTTT	CASSRQGNNSPLHF
TRBV19	-	-	TRBJ1-5	TGTGCCAGTAGTATAGATCAGGCAGGGAGGCAGCCCCAGCATTTT	CASSIDQAGRQPQHF
TRBV4-1	-	-	TRBJ2-3	TGCGCCAGCAGCCAAGTTGGTAGGATGGATACGCAGTATTTT	CASSQVGRMDTQYF
TRBV9	-	-	TRBJ2-4	TGTGCCAGCAGCGCGGGACCACAAAACATTCAGTACTTC	CASSAGPQNIQYF
TRBV9	-	-	TRBJ1-1	TGTGCCAGCAGCTTGACCCCTCAGAACACTGAAGCTTTCTTT	CASSLTPQNTEAFF
TRBV19	-	TRBD1	TRBJ2-5	TGTGCCAGTAGTACGACGACGACAGGGGGCTGGGAGACCCAGTACTTC	CASSTTTTGGWETQYF
TRBV5-6	-	TRBD1	TRBJ2-7	TGTGCCAGCAGCGCGAGGAATACAGGGGGTTACGAGCAGTACTTC	CASSARNTGGYEQYF
TRBV11-2	-	TRBD1	TRBJ1-1	TGTGCCAGCAGCTTAAGACAGGGGTCGAACACTGAAGCTTTCTTT	CASSLRQGSNTEAFF
TRBV19	few	-	TRBJ1-2	TGTGCCAGTAGTATATCGGGTGATGGCTACACCTTC	CASSISGDGYTF
TRBV6-4	-	-	TRBJ2-7	TGTGCCAGCAGTGACTCTTTTGGTTCGGAAAACGGTCGCGAGCAGTACTTC	CASSDSFGSENGREQYF
TRBV18	-	TRBD1	TRBJ1-3	TGTGCCAGCTCACCAAGGACAGGGGGCGGAAGAAACACCATATATTTT	CASSPRTGGGRNTIYF
TRBV7-4	-	-	TRBJ2-4	TGTGCCAGCAGCTTAGCGCAAGGGAACGGAGCCAAAAACATTCAGTACTTC	CASSLAQGNGAKNIQYF
TRBV2	-	-	TRBJ2-5	TGTGCCAGCAGTGTAGGGGTGGAGACCCAGTACTTC	CASSVGVETQYF
TRBV7-2	few	TRBD1	TRBJ1-6	TGTGCCAGCAGACGTGGGTGGGGGACAGCTAATTCACCCCTCCACTTT	CASRRGWGTANSPLHF
TRBV5-6	-	-	TRBJ1-6	TGTGCCAGCAGCTTGTCCGCGTTCATCTCCTATAATTCACCCCTCCACTTT	CASSLSAFISYNSPLHF
TRBV10-1	-	-	TRBJ1-1	TGCGCCAGCAGTGGGCCGGAATCTGGGGTCGGGACTGAAGCTTTCTTT	CASSGPESGVGTEAFF
TRBV10-3	-	TRBD2	TRBJ2-2	TGTGCCATCAGAGAGACTAGCGGGGGGCACGGGGAGCTGTTTTTT	CAIRETSGGHGELFF
TRBV7-2	-	TRBD2	TRBJ2-3	TGTGCCAGCAACCTAGCGGGGTCGGGAGATACGCAGTATTTT	CASNLAGSGDTQYF
TRBV2	-	TRBD2	TRBJ2-5	TGTGCCAGCAGTAAACTAGCGGGGGAAGAGACCCAGTACTTC	CASSKLAGEETQYF
TRBV29-1	-	TRBD1	TRBJ2-2	TGCAGCGTTCATAGGACAGGGGACGGGGAGCTGTTTTTT	CSVHRTGDGELFF
TRBV2	-	TRBD2	TRBJ2-3	TGTGCCAGCACCAAGCGTAGGCAGACTAGCGGGGCGACAGATACGCAGTATTTT	CASTKRRQTSGATDTQYF
TRBV5-1	few	TRBD1	TRBJ1-2	TGCGCCAGCAGCTGGGAGACAGGGCAGGGCTACACCTTC	CASSWETGQGYTF
TRBV7-6	-	-	TRBJ2-3	TGTGCCAGCAGTTCAGGGCAGGGGATTTTAGGAGATACGCAGTATTTT	CASSSGQGILGDTQYF
TRBV5-1	-	TRBD1	TRBJ1-4	TGCGCCAGCAGCAAGGACAGGGTGGAGGAAAAACTGTTTTTT	CASSKDRVEEKLFF
TRBV12-5	few	-	TRBJ1-1	TGTGCTAGTGGAGGGACCGCCCAACGTTACACTGAAGCTTTCTTT	CASGGTAQRYTEAFF
TRBV18	once	TRBD2	TRBJ2-7	TGTGCCAGCTCACCGACTAGCGGGGGGGATCACTACGAGCAGTACTTC	CASSPTSGGDHYEQYF
TRBV7-2	few	-	TRBJ2-2	TGTGCCAGCAGCTTAGTCGTAGACACCGGGGAGCTGTTTTTT	CASSLVVDTGELFF
TRBV5-4	once	-	TRBJ2-7	TGTGCCAGCAGCCCGGGACGGGCCTACGAGCAGTACTTC	CASSPGRAYEQYF
TRBV6-1	few	-	TRBJ1-5	TGTGCCAGCAGGCACAGGGTGGGTCAGCCCCAGCATTTT	CASRHRVGQPQHF
TRBV2	-	-	TRBJ2-1	TGTGCCAGCAGTTTCACCAGGGGAGACAATGAGCAGTTCTTC	CASSFTRGDNEQFF
TRBV2	few	-	TRBJ1-1	TGTGCCAGCAGTGATCAGCTTAACACTGAAGCTTTCTTT	CASSDQLNTEAFF
TRBV4-1	-	-	TRBJ1-1	TGCGCCAGCAGCCAGATGGGGAGACCGAACACTGAAGCTTTCTTT	CASSQMGRPNTEAFF
TRBV6-1	large	-	TRBJ1-6	TGTGCCAGCAGTGAAGTTACAGTTCCCAATTCACCCCTCCACTTT	CASSEVTVPNSPLHF
TRBV7-9	-	-	TRBJ2-7	TGTGCCAGCAGCGCCACGGGGCCGACTCCAGGGACCGAGCAGTACTTC	CASSATGPTPGTEQYF
TRBV9	few	-	TRBJ2-3	TGTGCCAGCAGCGGCGGGGGCCGTTTCACAGATACGCAGTATTTT	CASSGGGRFTDTQYF